These 32 T cell receptor beta chains were sequenced from one sample in a study of Ad26.COV2.S vaccination and SARS-CoV-2 variants. Sequenced by immunoSEQ multiplex PCR; TCRdb stores in-frame clones only, minus some. The sample yields tens of thousands of clones, 82% seen once. This material consisted of peripheral blood, taken after recovery from COVID-19. The source is a human donor who had recovered from COVID-19.

This clone was observed a handful of times. The CDR3 is CASSLGDSTNEKLFF. The CDR3 DNA is TGTGCCAGCAGCTTAGGGGACTCAACTAATGAAAAACTGTTTTTT. The genes are TRBV7-2 and TRBJ1-4, with D possibly matching TRBD1 (5 bases). Germline V CDR1 and CDR2: SGHTA, FQGNSA. This CDR3 spans 15 amino acids. The germline V and J ends were trimmed by 1 base and 0 bases, with 6 bases remaining between them.

The chain employs TRBV18 and TRBJ1-1, with TRBD1 matching over 8 bases. This CDR3 contains 15 residues. V lost 6 bases, J lost 1 base, and 7 bases stayed unmatched. Germline CDR1 reads KGHSH; CDR2 reads LQKENI. CDR3 nucleotides: TGTGCCAGCTCTCGTACCGGGACAGGGAACACTGAAGCTTTCTTT. Its translation is CASSRTGTGNTEAFF.

In its sample, this clone was seen once. The rearrangement joins TRBV7-9 to TRBJ1-1, with TRBD1 identical over 7 bases. The CDR3 extends over 15 amino acids. Germline V lookup: CDR1 SEHNR, CDR2 FQNEAQ (reference sequence). Germline trimming cut 5 bases from V and 1 base from J; bases unmatched to any gene: 7. The CDR3 coding sequence is TGTGCCAGCAGCATCCCGACAGGGCAGAACACTGAAGCTTTCTTT. Amino acid sequence: CASSIPTGQNTEAFF.

The chain is built from TRBV12-3 or TRBV12-4 and TRBJ1-1; D gene unclear. This CDR3 has 12 residues. Trimming left V 7 bases short and J 1 base short, with 7 bases between. CDR3 residues: CASIAGNTEAFF. The CDR3 DNA reads as TGTGCCAGCATTGCGGGGAACACTGAAGCTTTCTTT.

The chain has TRBV14 and TRBJ1-6; 8 positions match TRBD1. The CDR3 runs 17 residues. Per the germline V gene, CDR1 is SGHDN and CDR2 is FVKESK. V trimming: 4 bases; J trimming: 9 bases; junction bases outside the gene matches: 14. CDR3 loop: CASSREDRELFSSPLHF. The CDR3 DNA is TGTGCCAGCAGCCGGGAGGACAGGGAGTTATTTAGTTCACCCCTCCACTTT. The full variable domain, completed using reference TRBV14 and TRBJ1-6, is EAGVTQFPSHSVIEKGQTVTLRCDPISGHDNLYWYRRVMGKEIKFLLHFVKESKQDESGMPNNRFLAERTGGTYSTLKVQPAELEDSGVYFCASSREDRELFSSPLHFGNGTRLTVT.

The gene calls are TRBV28 and TRBJ2-1; D unresolved. Deletions cut 7 bases from V and 8 bases from J, with 12 bases between. Per the germline V gene, CDR1 is MDHEN and CDR2 is SYDVKM. CDR3 size: 12 residues. In nucleotides, the CDR3 is TGTGCCAGCACCCCAGCTTGGGATGAGCAGTTCTTC. This sequence encodes CASTPAWDEQFF.

This CDR3 reads CASSSTGEQPQHF. The CDR3 DNA reads TGTGCCAGCAGCTCTACAGGGGAGCAGCCCCAGCATTTT. The rearrangement links TRBV7-2 to TRBJ1-5; TRBD1 matches 7 bases. V was pared by 4 bases and J by 7 bases, with 4 bases of the junction left unmatched. Germline-derived CDR1 and CDR2 are SGHTA and FQGNSA. This CDR3 region has 13 residues.

This rearrangement joins TRBV11-3 to TRBJ1-3; 9 bases match TRBD1. There are 17 residues in the CDR3. Losses at the gene ends were 5 bases for V and 4 bases for J; bases not matched to a gene: 12. Germline loops: CDR1 SGHNT, CDR2 YENEEA. CDR3 residues: CASSPRMTGGTGNTIYF. DNA for the CDR3: TGTGCCAGCAGCCCTAGAATGACAGGGGGAACCGGAAACACCATATATTTT.

The J gene is TRBJ1-1, the V gene TRBV27; D is unresolved. Germline assignment: CDR1 MNHEY and CDR2 SMNVEV (reference sequence). The length of the CDR3 is 13 residues. The V gene lost 10 bases and the J gene lost 4 bases, with 16 bases spanning the gap. This CDR3 is CATGVYPGTEAFF. As DNA, the CDR3 is TGTGCCACCGGGGTCTATCCCGGCACTGAAGCTTTCTTT.

This chain uses TRBV3-1 (or the pseudogene TRBV3-2) with TRBJ1-1; the D is unclear. The V gene lost 3 bases and the J gene lost 1 base, with 3 bases spanning the gap. The CDR3 has 12 amino acids. Germline V gives CDR1 LGHDT, CDR2 YNNKEL (reference sequence). The CDR3, as DNA: TGTGCCAGCAGCCAGACGAACACTGAAGCTTTCTTT. Encoded protein: CASSQTNTEAFF.

V and J are TRBV27 and TRBJ2-1, with 10 positions matching TRBD1. Germline values: CDR1 MNHEY, CDR2 SMNVEV (reference sequence). The trim removed 7 bases at V and 6 bases at J, leaving 6 bases unmatched. The CDR3 contains 14 residues. CDR3 nucleotide sequence: TGTGCCAGCAACCGACAGGGGGCGATCAATGAGCAGTTCTTC. Translating it yields CASNRQGAINEQFF.

The rearrangement links TRBV9 to TRBJ1-2; D possibly corresponds to TRBD1 (6 bases). Between the trimmed V and J ends, which lost 0 bases and 2 bases, there was a span of 11 bases. The CDR3 length is 15 residues. Per the germline V gene, CDR1 is SGDLS and CDR2 is YYNGEE. The CDR3 DNA sequence: TGTGCCAGCAGCGTAGGAGCACAGGGCAACTATGGCTACACCTTC. It codes for CASSVGAQGNYGYTF.

This clone was counted many times. One end of the junction does not line up with germline, which may come from a read error. The genes are TRBV24-1 and TRBJ1-3; D gene unclear. The germline V gene encodes CDR1 KGHDR and CDR2 SFDVKD. The CDR3 length is 13 residues. The CDR3 coding sequence is TGTGCCACCAGCGATTTCGCTGGAAACACCATATATTTT. This translates into CATSDFAGNTIYF.

This chain connects TRBV7-8 to TRBJ1-4; no definite D call. Germline V gives CDR1 SGHVS, CDR2 FQNEAQ. The CDR3 has 15 amino acids. The V end was cut by 6 bases, the J end by 0 bases, with 11 bases between. CDR3 sequence (DNA): TGTGCCAGCAGGGGGAGAACTACAACTAATGAAAAACTGTTTTTT. Its protein is CASRGRTTTNEKLFF.

Only one count was recorded for this clone. This chain links TRBV6-1 with TRBJ2-4; 7 nucleotides align to TRBD2. Germline CDR1 is MNHNS and CDR2 is SASEGT. Trimming removed 2 bases from V and 2 bases from J; junction bases left unmatched: 12. The CDR3 runs to 18 residues. The DNA for the CDR3 is TGTGCCAGCAGTGAAAGGAGTGGGAGGGTTATAACCAAAAACATTCAGTACTTC. Translation gives CASSERSGRVITKNIQYF.

V gene TRBV7-9 combines with J gene TRBJ2-3; a weak D match, TRBD2 (5 bases). This CDR3 is 14 amino acids long. V was clipped by 1 base and J by 7 bases, with 12 bases between them. Germline V gives CDR1 SEHNR, CDR2 FQNEAQ (reference sequence). The CDR3 bases are TGTGCCAGCAGCTTAGAGCGGATCATGAATACGCAGTATTTT. It is translated as CASSLERIMNTQYF.

This chain links TRBV7-8 with TRBJ2-3; unclear D gene. The V gene's germline CDR1 is SGHVS and CDR2 FQNEAQ. The ends were cut back, 5 bases at V and 3 bases at J, with 6 bases in the middle. The CDR3 covers 12 residues. CDR3 bases: TGTGCCAGCAGCCGTCTTACAGATACGCAGTATTTT. Translated, it gives CASSRLTDTQYF.

The V and J genes are TRBV28 and TRBJ1-5; no clear D. Trimming took off 6 bases at V and 4 bases at J, with 10 bases between the two ends. This CDR3 comprises 13 residues. From germline, CDR1 is MDHEN and CDR2 SYDVKM. CDR3 in amino acids: CASRFQENQPQHF. The CDR3 DNA follows: TGTGCCAGCAGATTCCAGGAAAATCAGCCCCAGCATTTT.

This chain connects TRBV28 to TRBJ1-2, with 9 bases fitting TRBD1. CDR1 and CDR2 (germline): MDHEN, SYDVKM. The trim removed 8 bases at V and 2 bases at J, leaving 3 bases unmatched. The CDR3 length is 13 residues. CDR3 coding DNA: TGTGCCAGCGCTGGGACAGGGAACTATGGCTACACCTTC. Encoded protein: CASAGTGNYGYTF.

The chain carries TRBV7-9 and TRBJ1-2, with D possibly matching TRBD1 (6 bases). V was shortened by 8 bases and J by 3 bases, with 16 bases between the two germline ends. CDR3 length: 14 amino acids. Germline V lookup: CDR1 SEHNR, CDR2 FQNEAQ (reference sequence). In DNA form, the CDR3 reads TGTGCCAGCGGCAGGGGAAGGGATGACTATGGCTACACCTTC. Its protein is CASGRGRDDYGYTF.

This rearrangement joins TRBV5-6 to TRBJ2-7; a weak D match, TRBD1 (6 bases). Per the germline V gene, CDR1 is SGHDT and CDR2 is YYEEEE. The CDR3 is made up of 15 amino acids. With 1 base removed from V and 2 bases from J, the gap between germline ends came to 13 bases. The CDR3 DNA sequence: TGTGCCAGCAGCTTGTCGGCAGGGGTCCCCTACGAGCAGTACTTC. Its protein product is CASSLSAGVPYEQYF.

The V call is TRBV7-3, the J call TRBJ2-3; D may match TRBD1 or TRBD2 (6 bases each). CDR3 length: 16 residues. Germline CDR1 and CDR2: SGHTA and FQGTGA. Trimming pared 2 bases from V and 2 bases from J, leaving 14 bases between. The CDR3 loop is CASSLLGGFSTDTQYF. CDR3 DNA: TGTGCCAGCAGCTTACTCGGGGGCTTTTCCACAGATACGCAGTATTTT.

The chain has TRBV12-3 or TRBV12-4 and TRBJ1-5, with a tentative D call TRBD1 (6 bases). The ends were cut back, 8 bases at V and 3 bases at J, with 11 bases in the middle. The CDR3 covers 13 residues. The CDR3 protein is CASSDSANQPQHF. CDR3 in DNA: TGTGCCAGCTCGGACAGCGCCAATCAGCCCCAGCATTTT.

The chain links TRBV7-9 to TRBJ2-3; 9 nucleotides agree with TRBD2. Germline assignment: CDR1 SEHNR and CDR2 FQNEAQ (reference sequence). V lost 4 bases and J lost 0; bases outside the gene matches: 8. The length of the CDR3 is 17 residues. The CDR3 loop reads CASSSRATSGSTDTQYF. The CDR3 DNA sequence: TGTGCCAGCAGCTCTCGGGCGACTAGCGGAAGCACAGATACGCAGTATTTT.

CDR3: CASSLAWRVSSYNEQFF. The CDR3 bases are TGTGCCAGCAGCTTAGCGTGGCGGGTCAGCTCCTACAATGAGCAGTTCTTC. This rearrangement joins TRBV11-3 to TRBJ2-1; tentative D call: TRBD2 (5 bases). This CDR3 has 17 residues. In germline, CDR1 is SGHNT, CDR2 YENEEA. Between the trimmed V and J ends, which lost 1 base and 0 bases, there was a span of 13 bases.

This sequence joins TRBV9 and TRBJ2-1; tentatively, D is TRBD2 (5 bases). Germline V gives CDR1 SGDLS, CDR2 YYNGEE. V was clipped by 0 bases and J by 4 bases, with 5 bases between them. The CDR3 consists of 13 residues. Written as DNA, the CDR3 is TGTGCCAGCAGCGTAGGGAGGTACAATGAGCAGTTCTTC. Encoded protein: CASSVGRYNEQFF.

This clone came up once. The chain has TRBV6-2 or TRBV6-3 and TRBJ2-7, with TRBD2 as a possible D gene (6 bases). CDR3 length equals 14 residues. The V end lost 3 bases, the J end lost 4 bases, and 13 bases lay between the germline ends. The germline V gene has CDR1 MNHEY and CDR2 SVGEGT. Here the CDR3 reads CASSYRLADYEQYF. The CDR3 region has the DNA TGTGCCAGCAGTTATCGGTTAGCGGATTACGAGCAGTACTTC.

The J gene is TRBJ2-1, the V gene TRBV25-1; the match to TRBD2 covers 9 bases. This CDR3 has 16 amino acids. Germline values: CDR1 MGHDK, CDR2 SYGVNS. V was clipped by 4 bases and J by 7 bases; unmatched bases: 11. The CDR3 loop reads CASSVLSGGTLNEQFF. The CDR3 DNA reads as TGTGCCAGCAGTGTCCTAAGCGGGGGGACTCTAAATGAGCAGTTCTTC.

This chain links TRBV4-3 with TRBJ2-6, with 8 bases aligning to TRBD2. CDR1 LGHNA and CDR2 YSLEER come from the germline V gene. J gave up 0 bases and V 2 bases, and 15 bases lay outside the gene matches. CDR3 length: 21 amino acids. The CDR3 nucleotides read TGCGCCAGCAGCCAACTAGCTAGCGGGTTTACAAGTAACTCTGGGGCCAACGTCCTGACTTTC. It codes for CASSQLASGFTSNSGANVLTF.

This clone was counted a few times. V and J are TRBV4-2 and TRBJ2-1; 9 nucleotides match TRBD2. In germline, CDR1 is LGHNA, CDR2 YNFKEQ. The CDR3 runs 19 residues. V lost 1 base and J lost 0; bases outside the gene matches: 10. CDR3 sequence reads: CASSQGPASGKNSYNEQFF. In nucleotides, the CDR3 is TGTGCCAGCAGCCAAGGACCCGCTAGCGGGAAAAACTCCTACAATGAGCAGTTCTTC.

This clone was counted a few times. The chain joins TRBV27 to TRBJ1-6; 11 nucleotides align to TRBD1. Losses at the gene ends were 1 base for V and 7 bases for J; bases not matched to a gene: 3. The CDR3 has 16 residues. Germline V gene data show CDR1 as MNHEY and CDR2 as SMNVEV (reference sequence). The CDR3 here is CASSLWGQGGNSPLHF. Here the CDR3 DNA reads TGTGCCAGCAGTTTATGGGGACAGGGGGGCAATTCACCCCTCCACTTT.

The chain couples TRBV6-2 or TRBV6-3 to TRBJ2-1; 12 positions agree with TRBD2. Germline V gene lookup returns CDR1 MNHEY and CDR2 SVGEGT. CDR3 size: 16 residues. With 2 bases clipped from V and 7 bases from J, the junction kept 6 bases outside the gene matches. The CDR3 spells CASSYGLAGGENEQFF. In DNA, the CDR3 is TGTGCCAGCAGTTACGGGCTAGCGGGAGGGGAGAATGAGCAGTTCTTC.